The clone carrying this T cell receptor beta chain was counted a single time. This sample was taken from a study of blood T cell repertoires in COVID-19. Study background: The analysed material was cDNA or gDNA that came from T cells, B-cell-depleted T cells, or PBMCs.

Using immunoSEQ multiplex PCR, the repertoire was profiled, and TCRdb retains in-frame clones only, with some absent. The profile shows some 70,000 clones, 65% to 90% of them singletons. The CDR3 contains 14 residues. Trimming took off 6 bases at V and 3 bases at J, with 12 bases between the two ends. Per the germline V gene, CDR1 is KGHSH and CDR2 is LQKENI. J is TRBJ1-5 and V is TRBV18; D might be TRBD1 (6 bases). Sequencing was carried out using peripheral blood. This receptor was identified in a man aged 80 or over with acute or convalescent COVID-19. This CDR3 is CASSQDRYNQPQHF. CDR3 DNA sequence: TGTGCCAGCTCTCAGGACAGATACAATCAGCCCCAGCATTTT.